These T cell receptor beta chains were read from a single sample in a study of regulatory T cells in long-lasting Graves disease. Using its own MiXCR run on the multiplex PCR reads, TCRdb lists one record per CDR3 protein. The profile shows over 450,000 distinct CDR3 sequences, about 22% of them singletons. The input for sequencing was peripheral blood mononuclear cells (PBMCs), taken when the disease was refractory, from a patient treated with antithyroid drugs. The receptor set was obtained from a female donor with Graves disease. Each CDR3 is given with its conserved first and last residue. D genes are given only for firm matches. The size field is filled for only some rows; it gives once, few, many or a size class.

16 TRBJ2-7 TRBV7-8 many TRBD2 CASSRQSGTVFDEQYF TGTGCCAGCAGCCGACAAAGCGGGACCGTGTTCGACGAGCAGTACTTC
12 TRBJ1-5 TRBV11-2 many . CASSGGNQPQHF TGTGCCAGCAGTGGGGGGAATCAGCCCCAGCATTTT
14 TRBJ2-5 TRBV27 many TRBD1 CASSPGTAPGTQYF TGTGCCAGCAGTCCAGGGACAGCCCCCGGGACCCAGTACTTC
13 TRBJ1-2 TRBV18 many . CASSPLHQDGYTF TGTGCCAGCTCACCCTTACACCAGGACGGCTACACCTTC
13 TRBJ1-1 TRBV12-3/TRBV12-4 many . CASSLGHNTEAFF TGTGCCAGCAGCTTAGGACACAACACTGAAGCTTTCTTT
13 TRBJ2-6 TRBV11-2 many . CAGGGGGANVLTF TGTGCCGGAGGGGGCGGTGGGGCCAACGTCCTGACTTTC
14 TRBJ2-7 TRBV30 . . CAWSRWTVSYEQYF TGTGCCTGGAGTCGGTGGACAGTCTCCTACGAGCAGTACTTC
16 TRBJ2-7 TRBV5-6 . . CASGSYGHELLYEQYF TGTGCCAGCGGCTCATACGGACACGAGCTCCTCTACGAGCAGTACTTC
14 TRBJ2-5 TRBV6-1 many . CDRGRTRREETQYF TGTGACCGGGGACGAACGCGTAGGGAAGAGACCCAGTACTTC
13 TRBJ1-2 TRBV7-9 . . CASSLNGLDGYTF TGTGCCAGCAGCTTAAACGGACTGGATGGCTACACCTTC
14 TRBJ2-7 TRBV7-2 many TRBD1 CASSSGTGAYEQYF TGTGCCAGCAGCTCCGGGACAGGGGCCTACGAGCAGTACTTC
15 TRBJ1-5 TRBV7-8 few TRBD1 CASSTRQGHNQPQHF TGTGCCAGCAGCACCCGACAGGGGCACAATCAGCCCCAGCATTTT
12 TRBJ2-7 TRBV29-1 many . CSVEMAGREQYF TGCAGCGTTGAAATGGCGGGGCGCGAGCAGTACTTC
13 TRBJ2-5 TRBV18 . . CASSPTGAETQYF TGTGCCAGCTCACCAACGGGGGCGGAGACCCAGTACTTC
15 TRBJ2-7 TRBV20-1 . TRBD2 CSASEWTSDNYEQYF TGCAGTGCTAGCGAATGGACTAGCGATAACTACGAGCAGTACTTC
12 TRBJ1-2 TRBV5-6 many . CASSTIGHGYTF TGTGCCAGCAGCACGATTGGGCATGGCTACACCTTC
15 TRBJ1-5 TRBV28 many TRBD1 CASKRQGATHQPQHF TGTGCCAGCAAGAGACAGGGGGCCACCCATCAGCCCCAGCATTTT
13 TRBJ1-1 TRBV6-1 many . CASTNTGYTEAFF TGTGCCAGCACCAACACAGGGTACACTGAAGCTTTCTTT
17 TRBJ2-5 TRBV20-1 . TRBD2 CSASQGLAGGPQKTQYF TGCAGTGCTAGTCAGGGGCTAGCGGGGGGGCCGCAGAAGACCCAGTACTTC
12 TRBJ2-7 TRBV6-2/TRBV6-3 many . CASSYRLYEQYF TGTGCCAGCAGTTACAGGCTCTACGAGCAGTACTTC
15 TRBJ2-2 TRBV6-5 . . CASSYEQPYTGELFF TGTGCCAGCAGTTACGAACAGCCTTACACCGGGGAGCTGTTTTTT
15 TRBJ2-5 TRBV9 few TRBD2 CASSETLAGDETQYF TGTGCCAGCAGCGAGACACTAGCGGGGGACGAGACCCAGTACTTC
15 TRBJ1-1 TRBV12-3/TRBV12-4 many TRBD1 CASSHLGQGNTEAFF TGTGCCAGCAGTCACCTGGGACAGGGGAACACTGAAGCTTTCTTT
15 TRBJ1-1 TRBV6-1 . TRBD1 CASSRRGVGNTEAFF TGTGCCAGCAGTCGCAGGGGGGTCGGGAACACTGAAGCTTTCTTT
12 TRBJ2-4 TRBV2 many . CASSELKNIQYF TGTGCCAGCAGTGAACTCAAAAACATTCAGTACTTC
18 TRBJ2-2 TRBV5-1 . TRBD1 CASSLVPVQGQGIGELFF TGCGCCAGCAGCTTGGTCCCTGTTCAGGGACAGGGTATCGGGGAGCTGTTTTTT
16 TRBJ1-5 TRBV28 many . CASSFREKGSNQPQHF TGTGCCAGCAGTTTCCGGGAGAAGGGGAGCAATCAGCCCCAGCATTTT
12 TRBJ1-4 TRBV19 few TRBD1 CASSVDRQKLFF TGTGCCAGTAGTGTGGACAGGCAAAAACTGTTTTTT
11 TRBJ1-1 TRBV20-1 few . CRQDGNTEAFF TGCAGACAAGACGGAAACACTGAAGCTTTCTTT
15 TRBJ2-2 TRBV20-1 many TRBD1 CSAEGGSLNTGELFF TGCAGTGCGGAAGGGGGCAGCCTGAACACCGGGGAGCTGTTTTTT
16 TRBJ2-3 TRBV11-2 . TRBD2 CASSFSGGRSTDTQYF TGTGCCAGCAGCTTTTCGGGGGGAAGGAGCACAGATACGCAGTATTTT
15 TRBJ2-1 TRBV28 . . CASSLGRVGYNEQFF TGTGCCAGCAGTTTGGGGCGGGTTGGTTACAATGAGCAGTTCTTC
14 TRBJ1-4 TRBV7-6 . . CASNSGQRNEKLFF TGTGCCAGCAACTCGGGACAACGAAATGAAAAACTGTTTTTT
12 TRBJ2-7 TRBV12-3/TRBV12-4 many TRBD1 CASKGASYEQYF TGTGCCAGCAAGGGGGCATCCTACGAGCAGTACTTC
14 TRBJ2-7 TRBV28 many . CASSEEREAYEQYF TGTGCCAGCAGTGAAGAGAGGGAGGCCTACGAGCAGTACTTC
13 TRBJ2-7 TRBV30 . TRBD1 CALSEQGVGEQYF TGTGCCTTGAGTGAACAGGGGGTCGGGGAGCAGTACTTC
13 TRBJ1-6 TRBV20-1 many . CSATGLDGSPLHF TGCAGTGCCACGGGCCTAGACGGTTCACCCCTCCACTTT
13 TRBJ2-2 TRBV20-1 . TRBD1 CSAWDRDPGELFF TGCAGTGCCTGGGACAGGGACCCCGGGGAGCTGTTTTTT
16 TRBJ2-5 TRBV12-3/TRBV12-4 many TRBD1 CASSTGTGGYQETQYF TGTGCCAGCAGCACCGGGACAGGGGGGTACCAAGAGACCCAGTACTTC
16 TRBJ2-5 TRBV4-1 few TRBD2 CASSQVGTSGRGTQYF TGCGCCAGCAGCCAAGTGGGGACTAGCGGGAGAGGGACCCAGTACTTC
15 TRBJ2-7 TRBV7-3 many TRBD2 CASSLTSSGDYEQYF TGTGCCAGCAGCTTAACGTCTAGCGGGGACTACGAGCAGTACTTC
13 TRBJ2-5 TRBV5-1 . TRBD2 CASRRTRKETQYF TGCGCCAGCAGACGGACTAGAAAAGAGACCCAGTACTTC
16 TRBJ1-3 TRBV20-1 few . CRPGGSPLRSGNTIYF TGCCGCCCTGGGGGTTCACCTCTACGGTCTGGAAACACCATATATTTT
20 TRBJ2-2 TRBV7-2 . TRBD2 CASSPHDGLAGVGVTGELFF TGTGCCAGCAGCCCCCACGACGGACTAGCGGGAGTCGGGGTCACCGGGGAGCTGTTTTTT
15 TRBJ1-1 TRBV28 many TRBD1 CASSVRDRVHTEAFF TGTGCCAGCAGTGTCCGGGACAGGGTACACACTGAAGCTTTCTTT
16 TRBJ2-5 TRBV5-1 . . CASSSTPDAYQETQYF TGCGCCAGCAGCTCGACACCGGACGCCTACCAAGAGACCCAGTACTTC
15 TRBJ2-1 TRBV9 . . CASSVAPEEWNEQFF TGTGCCAGCAGCGTAGCCCCCGAAGAATGGAATGAGCAGTTCTTC
13 TRBJ1-2 TRBV6-1 . . CASRPTVNYGYTF TGTGCCAGCAGACCGACGGTAAACTATGGCTACACCTTC
15 TRBJ1-1 TRBV5-1 few . CASSLGPVMNTEAFF TGCGCCAGCAGCTTGGGGCCCGTAATGAACACTGAAGCTTTCTTT
14 TRBJ2-2 TRBV6-1 many . CASSEQGNTGELFF TGTGCCAGCAGTGAACAGGGGAACACCGGGGAGCTGTTTTTT
17 TRBJ1-1 TRBV9 . TRBD1 CASSVASSTGRSTEAFF TGTGCCAGCAGCGTAGCTTCCTCGACAGGGAGGAGCACTGAAGCTTTCTTT
15 TRBJ2-7 TRBV19 . TRBD1 CASMGQGQGAGEQYF TGTGCCAGTATGGGACAGGGACAGGGGGCCGGCGAGCAGTACTTC
13 TRBJ1-5 TRBV20-1 many TRBD1 CSAREPGGPLQHF TGCAGTGCTAGAGAACCAGGGGGGCCCCTCCAGCATTTT
17 TRBJ1-4 TRBV11-2 many TRBD1 CASSSGQGVLSRRKLFF TGTGCCAGCAGCTCGGGACAGGGGGTCCTCTCGAGGCGAAAACTGTTTTTT
14 TRBJ1-2 TRBV7-9 . . CASMGQGWVIGYTF TGTGCCAGCATGGGCCAAGGGTGGGTGATCGGCTACACCTTC
13 TRBJ2-1 TRBV7-2 . . CASSLARVGEQFF TGTGCCAGCAGCTTAGCGAGGGTGGGGGAGCAGTTCTTC
16 TRBJ2-2 TRBV15 many TRBD2 CATSTSSGYRSGELFF TGTGCCACCAGCACTTCTAGCGGGTATCGGTCCGGGGAGCTGTTTTTT
17 TRBJ2-2 TRBV5-1 . . CASSPTRQGRHTGELFF TGCGCCAGCAGCCCAACTCGGCAGGGTCGGCACACCGGGGAGCTGTTTTTT
12 TRBJ2-3 TRBV10-3 . . CAIGTALDTQYF TGTGCCATTGGGACGGCCCTGGATACGCAGTATTTT
15 TRBJ2-2 TRBV5-1 many . CASSLSTGGTGELFF TGCGCCAGCAGCTTGTCGACAGGAGGTACCGGGGAGCTGTTTTTT